This T cell receptor beta chain is drawn from a study of T cell responses to AZD1222 COVID-19 vaccine. Study context: Pooled in the analysis were second doses at about 4 or about 12 weeks.

Of note for this clone: The antigen is undetermined.

Trimming cost V 3 bases and J 10 bases, with 12 bases left between them. The germline CDR1 and CDR2 sequences are LNHDA and SQIVND (reference sequence). This CDR3 spans 12 amino acids. Study outcomes and limitations: With two AZD1222 doses given, Spike-specific TCR breadth and depth both rose. Clonal diversity was possibly underestimated; the donors were predominantly white British and more often female. Of spike-specific TCRs, nearly half reportedly target regions left unmutated in variants.

TCRdb's copy holds only in-frame clones and misses some; the assay was immunoSEQ multiplex PCR. The repertoire includes around 84,000 clones, roughly 85% of them detected once, and around 1.5% sits in the top ten. V usage is TRBV19 and J usage is TRBJ1-1, with no clear D. The sample in question was peripheral blood, obtained on day 0 of AZD1222 vaccination. This TCR was sampled from an adult in good health. This CDR3 is CASSIHEGAAFF. As DNA, the CDR3 is TGTGCCAGTAGTATTCATGAGGGTGCAGCTTTCTTT.